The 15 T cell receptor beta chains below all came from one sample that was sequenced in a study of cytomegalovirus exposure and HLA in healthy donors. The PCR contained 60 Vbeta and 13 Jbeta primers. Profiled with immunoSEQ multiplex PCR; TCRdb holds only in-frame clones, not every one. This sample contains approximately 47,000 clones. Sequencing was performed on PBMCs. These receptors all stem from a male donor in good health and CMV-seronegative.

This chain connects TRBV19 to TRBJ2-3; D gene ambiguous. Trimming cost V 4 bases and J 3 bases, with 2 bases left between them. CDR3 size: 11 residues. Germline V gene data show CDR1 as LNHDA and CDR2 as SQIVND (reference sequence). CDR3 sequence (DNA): TGTGCCAGTAGTACTACAGATACGCAGTATTTT. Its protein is CASSTTDTQYF.

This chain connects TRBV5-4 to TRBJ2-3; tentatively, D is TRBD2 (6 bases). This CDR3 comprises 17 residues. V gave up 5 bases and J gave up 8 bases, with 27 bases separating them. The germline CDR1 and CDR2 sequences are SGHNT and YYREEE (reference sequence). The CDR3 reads CASSVLDMGFTRGTQYF. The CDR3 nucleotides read TGTGCCAGCAGTGTATTGGACATGGGCTTCACGCGGGGTACGCAGTATTTT.

The DNA of the CDR3 is TGTGCCAGCAGCTTAGCCCCGCCGGGACAGGGGGCTGGGGGCTACACCTTC. It translates to CASSLAPPGQGAGGYTF. This chain uses TRBV7-2 with TRBJ1-2; TRBD1 agrees at 12 bases. Germline loops: CDR1 SGHTA, CDR2 FQGNSA. CDR3 length equals 17 residues. J was trimmed by 8 bases and V by 0 bases; bases with no gene match: 10.

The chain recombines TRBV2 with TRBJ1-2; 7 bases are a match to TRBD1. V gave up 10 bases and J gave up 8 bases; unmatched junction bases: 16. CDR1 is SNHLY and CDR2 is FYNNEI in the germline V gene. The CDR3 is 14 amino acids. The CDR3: CATRPDRGGNGYTF. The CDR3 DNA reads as TGTGCCACCAGACCGGATCGAGGGGGCAACGGCTACACCTTC.

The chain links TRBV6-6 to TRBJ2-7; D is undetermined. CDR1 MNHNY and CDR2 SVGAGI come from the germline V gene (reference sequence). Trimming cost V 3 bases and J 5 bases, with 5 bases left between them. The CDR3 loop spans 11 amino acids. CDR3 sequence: CASSYTDEQYF. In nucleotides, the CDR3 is TGTGCCAGCAGTTATACGGACGAGCAGTACTTC.

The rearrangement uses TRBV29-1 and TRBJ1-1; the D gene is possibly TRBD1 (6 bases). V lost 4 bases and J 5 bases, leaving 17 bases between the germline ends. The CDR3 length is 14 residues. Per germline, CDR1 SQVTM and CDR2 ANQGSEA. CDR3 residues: CSVVRRGGETEAFF. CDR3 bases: TGCAGCGTTGTACGGAGGGGGGGCGAGACTGAAGCTTTCTTT.

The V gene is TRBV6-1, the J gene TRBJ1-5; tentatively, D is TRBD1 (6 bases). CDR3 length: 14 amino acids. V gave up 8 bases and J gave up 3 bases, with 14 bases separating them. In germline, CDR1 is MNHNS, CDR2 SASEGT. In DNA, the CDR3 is TGTGCCAGCGGAGGACAGCTGCTCAATCAGCCCCAGCATTTT. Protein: CASGGQLLNQPQHF.

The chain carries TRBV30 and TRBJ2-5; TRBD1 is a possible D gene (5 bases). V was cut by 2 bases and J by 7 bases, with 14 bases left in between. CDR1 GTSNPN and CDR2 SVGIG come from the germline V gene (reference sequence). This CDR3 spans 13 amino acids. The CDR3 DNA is TGTGCCTGGAGTCAAGGGGATGGCGTGACCCAGTACTTC. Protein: CAWSQGDGVTQYF.

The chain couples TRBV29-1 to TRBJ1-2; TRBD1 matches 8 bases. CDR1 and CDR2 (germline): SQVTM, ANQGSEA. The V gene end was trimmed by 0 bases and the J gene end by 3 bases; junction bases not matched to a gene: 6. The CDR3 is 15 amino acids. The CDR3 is CSVEDLPGGDYGYTF. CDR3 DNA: TGCAGCGTTGAAGATCTGCCAGGGGGCGACTATGGCTACACCTTC.

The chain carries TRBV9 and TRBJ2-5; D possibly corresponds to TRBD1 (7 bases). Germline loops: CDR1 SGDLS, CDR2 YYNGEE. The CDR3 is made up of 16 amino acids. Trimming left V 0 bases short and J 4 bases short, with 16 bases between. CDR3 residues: CASSVAQAGGGETQYF. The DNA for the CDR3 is TGTGCCAGCAGCGTAGCTCAAGCAGGGGGAGGAGAGACCCAGTACTTC.

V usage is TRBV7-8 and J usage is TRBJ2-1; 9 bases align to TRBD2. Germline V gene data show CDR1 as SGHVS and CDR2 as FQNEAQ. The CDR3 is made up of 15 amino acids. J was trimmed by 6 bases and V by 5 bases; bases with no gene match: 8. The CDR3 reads CASSERASGVNEQFF. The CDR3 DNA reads TGTGCCAGCAGCGAACGGGCTAGCGGGGTCAATGAGCAGTTCTTC.

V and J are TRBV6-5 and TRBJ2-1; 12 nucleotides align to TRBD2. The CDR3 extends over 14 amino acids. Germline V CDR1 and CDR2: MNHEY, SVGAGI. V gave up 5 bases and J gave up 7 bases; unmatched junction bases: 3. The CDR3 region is CASSLAGGPNEQFF. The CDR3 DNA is TGTGCCAGCAGTCTAGCGGGGGGGCCAAATGAGCAGTTCTTC.

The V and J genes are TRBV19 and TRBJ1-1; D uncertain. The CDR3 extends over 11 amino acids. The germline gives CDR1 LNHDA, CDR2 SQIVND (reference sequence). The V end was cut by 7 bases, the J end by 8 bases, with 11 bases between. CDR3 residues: CASTPRGEAFF. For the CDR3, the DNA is TGTGCCAGTACCCCGAGAGGGGAAGCTTTCTTT.

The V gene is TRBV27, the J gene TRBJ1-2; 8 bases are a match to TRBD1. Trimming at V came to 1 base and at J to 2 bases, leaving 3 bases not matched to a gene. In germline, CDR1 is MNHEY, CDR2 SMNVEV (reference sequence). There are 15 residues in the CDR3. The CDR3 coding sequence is TGTGCCAGCAGTTTATTCTCAGGGGGCAACTATGGCTACACCTTC. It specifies CASSLFSGGNYGYTF.

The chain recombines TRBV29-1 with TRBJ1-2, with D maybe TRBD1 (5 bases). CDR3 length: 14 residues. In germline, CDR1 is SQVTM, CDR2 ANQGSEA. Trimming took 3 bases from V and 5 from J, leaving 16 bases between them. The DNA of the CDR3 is TGCAGCGTTGAGGGGCGGGATAGAGGTTATGGCTACACCTTC. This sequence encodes CSVEGRDRGYGYTF.